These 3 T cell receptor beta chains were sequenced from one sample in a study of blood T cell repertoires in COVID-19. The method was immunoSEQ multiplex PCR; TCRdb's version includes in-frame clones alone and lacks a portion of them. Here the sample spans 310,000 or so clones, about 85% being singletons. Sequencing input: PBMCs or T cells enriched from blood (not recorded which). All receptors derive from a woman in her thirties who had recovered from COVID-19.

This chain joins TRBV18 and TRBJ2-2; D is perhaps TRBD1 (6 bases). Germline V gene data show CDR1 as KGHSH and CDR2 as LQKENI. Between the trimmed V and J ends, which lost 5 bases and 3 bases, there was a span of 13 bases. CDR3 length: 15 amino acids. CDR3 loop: CASSTKTGYTGELFF. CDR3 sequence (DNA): TGTGCCAGCTCAACGAAAACAGGGTACACCGGGGAGCTGTTTTTT.

The CDR3 coding sequence is TGTGCCAGCACAGGGGGCGTTTACACTGAAGCTTTCTTT. Residues: CASTGGVYTEAFF. V gene TRBV7-9 combines with J gene TRBJ1-1; 8 bases align to TRBD1. Germline V gene sequence: CDR1 SEHNR, CDR2 FQNEAQ (reference sequence). This CDR3 comprises 13 residues. J gave up 3 bases and V 7 bases, and 4 bases lay outside the gene matches.

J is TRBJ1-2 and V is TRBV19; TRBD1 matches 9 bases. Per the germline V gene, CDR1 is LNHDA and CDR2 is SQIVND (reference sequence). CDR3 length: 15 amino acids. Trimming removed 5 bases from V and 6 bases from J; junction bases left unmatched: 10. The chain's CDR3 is CASSASDRGVHGYTF. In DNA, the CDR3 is TGTGCCAGTAGTGCCTCGGACAGGGGCGTTCATGGCTACACCTTC.